This T cell receptor beta chain was captured in a study of STAT5B mutations in CD4+ large granular lymphocyte leukemia. TCRdb's table, derived via immunoSEQ multiplex PCR, lists solely in-frame clones and lacks some. The sample shows about 35,000 clones, roughly 80% of them seen only once. This CDR3 has 15 residues. Germline lookup yields CDR1 SGHAT and CDR2 FQNNGV. V lost 6 bases and J lost 0, with 15 bases in between. The chain carries TRBV11-2 and TRBJ2-7; D uncertain. This sequence originates from a human donor in good health. Sequenced: CD4+ T cells from blood buffy coats. CDR3 sequence (DNA): TGTGCCAGCAGTCTCGCGCTCGGAAACTCCTACGAGCAGTACTTC. Encoded protein: CASSLALGNSYEQYF.